This section outlines one T cell receptor beta chain sequence together with its context. Its recognized antigen is unknown. The sample holds no much larger clone one base away, and base qualities are not on file. The sample comes from a study of T cell responses to AZD1222 COVID-19 vaccine (dated by TCRdb to the early 2020s). Regarding the study in general: TCR sequencing covered some 250 trial participants: 200 to 210 given two doses of AZD1222 and 26 given two doses of MenACWY control vaccine. Trial participants were enrolled by age into subgroups of 18-55, 56-69 and 70-plus years, and around 150, 29 and 61 TCR-sequenced participants, respectively, were included in these subgroups. Results the study describes overall, beyond this receptor: Only 5 to 7 AZD1222 recipients were SARS-CoV-2 seropositive at baseline, limiting conclusions about previously exposed vaccinees. Vaccine-associated CD4 TCRs spanned the whole spike protein, with dominant responses in regions 160-218 and 743-854. No day 14 peak-response samples were available, so repertoires were characterized only after the peak T cell response. Participants were mostly white British and included more females than males, and it was suggested by the authors that clonal diversity may have been underestimated. The 56-69-year group was small, and its depth increase did not reach significance, likely because of low power. After two AZD1222 doses, both the breadth and the depth of spike-specific TCRs were significantly higher than at day 0 and than in MenACWY recipients. Epitopes outside the regions mutated in the B.1.351 and B.1.1.7 variants were reportedly recognized by nearly half of the unique spike-specific TCRs.

Between the V and J ends, shortened by 5 bases and 4 bases respectively, the junction contains 18 bases. The CDR3, from cysteine to phenylalanine, totals 16 residues. Of all the DNA, just the CDR3 is kept, 48 bases in frame from base 1. Reading the germline V gene gives CDR1 SGHVS and CDR2 FQNEAQ. The CDR3 regions of human TCRbeta chains were analyzed by immunosequencing. In the authors' own workflow: TCRs in the repertoires were matched against a reference library of SARS-CoV-2-specific TCRs that had been generated with the MIRA antigen-specificity platform. Breadth meant the fraction of unique TCRs that were SARS-CoV-2-associated, whereas depth meant the fraction of total T cells that were SARS-CoV-2-associated. Using the MIRA data, each spike-specific TCR was assigned both to the spike region to which the TCR was reactive and to a CD4 or CD8 class. Log10-transformed breadth and depth values were compared by one-way ANOVA with Sidak's multiple comparisons tests. TCRdb carries this immuneACCESS record with in-frame sequences only. Its versions omit some clonotypes, under half of them owing to an unresolved V gene in the studies checked, with the rest unexplained. V, J and clone size are those of that table, while D and trimming were read from the DNA. In all, the sample holds some 100,000 clones, and about 86% of those were seen once. Roughly 15% of the sample is taken by the ten largest.

This sample's time point label indicates: about 28 days (+/-7) after the second vaccine dose. Because spike-specific TCR depth and breadth did not differ between the two schedules, AZD1222 recipients who got a second dose at roughly 4 weeks were pooled with those who got a second dose at roughly 12 weeks. Vaccinee samples were obtained from the UK trials COV001 and COV002, which included a single-blind randomized controlled phase 2/3 trial of AZD1222 (ChAdOx1 nCoV-19) in healthy adults. Trial participant PBMC samples were collected at day 0 and day 28 after the second dose for TCRbeta chain sequencing.

This TCR derives from an adult who received the AZD1222 COVID-19 vaccine. The V gene is TRBV7-8 and the J gene is TRBJ2-1; a weak D assignment points to TRBD1 (5 bases agree). The sequencing here drew on peripheral blood, taken 28 days after the second AZD1222 dose. The DNA is as follows: TGTGCCAGCAGCCGACTTCAGGGCCTCTTTTACAATGAGCAGTTCTTC. This encodes CASSRLQGLFYNEQFF.